This T cell receptor (beta chain) is drawn from a study of CD8+ T cells in alopecia areata. Findings and limits, study-wide: The presence of one nonresponder keeps the tie between baseline CD8+ expansion and response uncertain. Scalp lesions, especially in alopecia totalis/universalis, had higher clonality than normal scalp.

This clone has a single count. As yet, its antigen is unknown. The treatment is: oral pan-JAK inhibitor, 5-10 mg twice daily. Trimming took 11 bases from V and 10 from J; bases not matched to a gene: 16. CDR3 length: 14 amino acids. From germline, CDR1 is MNHEY and CDR2 SVGAGI. cDNA prepared by RNA extraction and subsequent reverse transcription served as the template for sequencing. Profiling relied on immunoSEQ multiplex PCR, and the TCRdb table lists in-frame clones only, not all of them. The table records some 130,000 clones, roughly 54% of them present only once. The material was CD8+ T cells sorted from blood, obtained at week 4, from a patient treated with tofacitinib. The TCR originated in a human donor with alopecia areata. V is TRBV6-5 and J is TRBJ2-1; 8 bases fit TRBD2. Here the CDR3 reads CARNLAGSPGEQFF. Written as DNA, the CDR3 is TGTGCCCGCAACTTAGCGGGGTCCCCGGGGGAGCAGTTCTTC.